These 4 T cell receptor beta chains were sequenced from one sample in a study of cytomegalovirus exposure and HLA in healthy donors. PCR involved 60 Vbeta and 13 Jbeta primers. Profiling relied on immunoSEQ multiplex PCR, and the TCRdb table lists in-frame clones only, not all of them. The repertoire consists of roughly 100,000 clones, with 10% occurring once and the leading ten covering under 6.5%. Sequenced input: PBMCs. The receptors were sampled from a man aged 35-49 years in good health and CMV-seropositive.

This clone was seen more than once but under ten times. The genes are TRBV5-1 and TRBJ1-1; the D is unclear. The CDR3 is 14 amino acids. Trimming stripped 1 base from V and 1 base from J, with 8 bases between. The V gene's germline CDR1 is SGHRS and CDR2 YFSETQ. The CDR3 loop reads CASSLYGGNTEAFF. The CDR3 DNA follows: TGCGCCAGCAGCTTGTACGGAGGGAACACTGAAGCTTTCTTT. The variable domain in full, with the rest retrieved from reference TRBV5-1 and TRBJ1-1, is KAGVTQTPRYLIKTRGQQVTLSCSPISGHRSVSWYQQTPGQGLQFLFEYFSETQRNKGNFPGRFSGRQFSNSRSEMNVSTLELGDSALYLCASSLYGGNTEAFFGQGTRLTVV.

The chain uses TRBV20-1 and TRBJ2-5; D is uncertain. The CDR3 is 11 residues long. The ends were cut back, 2 bases at V and 3 bases at J, with 4 bases in the middle. The germline V gene has CDR1 DFQATT and CDR2 SNEGSKA (reference sequence). For the CDR3, the DNA is TGCAGTGCTAGAAGAGAAGAGACCCAGTACTTC. Translating gives CSARREETQYF.

The chain uses TRBV19 and TRBJ2-7; no definite D call. V was trimmed by 4 bases and J by 5 bases, leaving 12 bases between them. This CDR3 region has 13 residues. From germline, CDR1 is LNHDA and CDR2 SQIVND (reference sequence). CDR3 loop: CASSTSRRHEQYF. The CDR3 bases are TGTGCCAGTAGTACCTCTAGGCGCCACGAGCAGTACTTC.

The chain uses TRBV7-8 and TRBJ1-5; no reliable D call. Germline CDR1 reads SGHVS; CDR2 reads FQNEAQ. The CDR3 extends over 15 amino acids. Trimming stripped 2 bases from V and 4 bases from J, with 12 bases between. CDR3 in amino acids: CASSLLAVQNQPQHF. The CDR3, as DNA: TGTGCCAGCAGCTTACTAGCAGTCCAAAATCAGCCCCAGCATTTT.